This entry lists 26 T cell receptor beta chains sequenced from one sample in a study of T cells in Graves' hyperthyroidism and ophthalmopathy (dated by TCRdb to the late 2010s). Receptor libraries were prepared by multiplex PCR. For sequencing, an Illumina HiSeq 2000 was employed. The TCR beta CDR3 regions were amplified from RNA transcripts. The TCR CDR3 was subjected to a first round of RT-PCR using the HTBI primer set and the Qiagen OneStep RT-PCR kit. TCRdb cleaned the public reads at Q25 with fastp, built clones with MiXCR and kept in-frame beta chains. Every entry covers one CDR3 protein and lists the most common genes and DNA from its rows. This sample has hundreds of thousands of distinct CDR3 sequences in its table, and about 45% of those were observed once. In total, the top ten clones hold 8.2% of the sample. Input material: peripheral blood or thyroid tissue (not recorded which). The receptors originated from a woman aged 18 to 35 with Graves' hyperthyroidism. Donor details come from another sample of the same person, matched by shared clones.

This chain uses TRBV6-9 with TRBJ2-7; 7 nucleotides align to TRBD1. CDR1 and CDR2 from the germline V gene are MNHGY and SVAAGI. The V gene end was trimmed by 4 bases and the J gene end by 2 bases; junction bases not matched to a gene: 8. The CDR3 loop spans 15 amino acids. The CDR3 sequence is CASSSLSTGPYEQYF. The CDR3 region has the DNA TGTGCCAGCAGTTCATTGTCGACAGGGCCCTACGAGCAGTACTTC.

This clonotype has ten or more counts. The chain's CDR3 is CASSWAGNQPQHF. CDR3 DNA sequence: TGTGCCAGCAGCTGGGCGGGCAATCAGCCCCAGCATTTT. The rearrangement joins TRBV7-8 to TRBJ1-5; unclear D gene. Germline V gene lookup returns CDR1 SGHVS and CDR2 FQNEAQ. This CDR3 spans 13 amino acids. V was clipped by 4 bases and J by 2 bases, with 6 bases between them.

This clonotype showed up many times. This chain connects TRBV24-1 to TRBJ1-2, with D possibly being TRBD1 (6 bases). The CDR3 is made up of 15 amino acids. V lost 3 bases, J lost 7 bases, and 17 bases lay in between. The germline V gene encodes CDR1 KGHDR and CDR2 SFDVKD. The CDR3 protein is CATSDPGTPRGGYTF. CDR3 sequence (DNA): TGTGCCACCAGTGATCCCGGGACACCACGGGGTGGCTACACCTTC.

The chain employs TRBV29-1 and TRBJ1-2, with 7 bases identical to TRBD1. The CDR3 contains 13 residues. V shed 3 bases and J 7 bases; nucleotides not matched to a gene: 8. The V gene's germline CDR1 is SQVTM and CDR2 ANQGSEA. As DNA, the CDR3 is TGCAGCGTTGATGGGGCAGGGGGGAGTGGCTACACCTTC. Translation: CSVDGAGGSGYTF. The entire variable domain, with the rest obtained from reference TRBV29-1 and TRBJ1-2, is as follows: SAVISQKPSRDICQRGTSLTIQCQVDSQVTMMFWYRQQPGQSLTLIATANQGSEATYESGFVIDKFPISRPNLTFSTLTVSNMSPEDSSIYLCSVDGAGGSGYTFGSGTRLTVV.

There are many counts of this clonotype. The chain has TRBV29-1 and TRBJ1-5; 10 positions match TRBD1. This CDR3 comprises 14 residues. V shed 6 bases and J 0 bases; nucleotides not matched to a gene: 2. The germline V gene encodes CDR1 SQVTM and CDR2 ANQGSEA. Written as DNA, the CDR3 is TGCAGCGTGAGGGACAGGGGTAGCAATCAGCCCCAGCATTTT. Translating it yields CSVRDRGSNQPQHF.

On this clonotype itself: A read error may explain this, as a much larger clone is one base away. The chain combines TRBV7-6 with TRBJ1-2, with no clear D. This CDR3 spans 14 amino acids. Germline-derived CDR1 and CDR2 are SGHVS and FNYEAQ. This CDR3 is CASSEWARSCGCTF. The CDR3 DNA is TGTGCCAGCAGTGAATGGGCCAGAAGCTGTGGCTGCACCTTC.

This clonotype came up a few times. CDR3 nucleotides: TGTGCCACCAGCAGCCCTGGTAGCTCTGGGGCCAACGTCCTGACTTTC. Its protein is CATSSPGSSGANVLTF. The rearrangement joins TRBV15 to TRBJ2-6; D not certain. CDR3 length: 16 amino acids. CDR1 and CDR2 from the germline V gene are LNHNV and YYDKDF (reference sequence). The V gene lost 3 bases and the J gene lost 0 bases, with 9 bases spanning the gap. Combining the CDR3 with reference TRBV15 and TRBJ2-6 gives the whole variable domain DAMVIQNPRYQVTQFGKPVTLSCSQTLNHNVMYWYQQKSSQAPKLLFHYYDKDFNNEADTPDNFQSRRPNTSFCFLDIRSPGLGDTAMYLCATSSPGSSGANVLTFGAGSRLTVL.

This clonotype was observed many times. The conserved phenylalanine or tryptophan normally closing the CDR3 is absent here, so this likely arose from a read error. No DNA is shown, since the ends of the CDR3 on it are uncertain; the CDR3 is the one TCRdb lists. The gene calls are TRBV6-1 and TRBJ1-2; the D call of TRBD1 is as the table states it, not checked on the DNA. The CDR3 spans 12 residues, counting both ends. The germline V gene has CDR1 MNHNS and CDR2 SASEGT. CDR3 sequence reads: CASSEGIPGAEL.

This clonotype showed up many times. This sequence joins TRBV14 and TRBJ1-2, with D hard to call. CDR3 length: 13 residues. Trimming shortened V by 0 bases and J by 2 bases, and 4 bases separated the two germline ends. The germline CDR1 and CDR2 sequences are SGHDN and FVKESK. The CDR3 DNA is TGTGCCAGCAGCCAAGAGCGGAACTATGGCTACACCTTC. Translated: CASSQERNYGYTF.

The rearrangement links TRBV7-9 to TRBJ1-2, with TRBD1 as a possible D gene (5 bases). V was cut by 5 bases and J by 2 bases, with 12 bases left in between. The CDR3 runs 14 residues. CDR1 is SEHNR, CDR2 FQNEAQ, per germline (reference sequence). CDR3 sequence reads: CASSRYGDNYGYTF. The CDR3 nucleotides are TGTGCCAGCAGCCGTTACGGGGACAACTATGGCTACACCTTC. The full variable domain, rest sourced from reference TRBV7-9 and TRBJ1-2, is DTGVSQNPRHKITKRGQNVTFRCDPISEHNRLYWYRQTLGQGPEFLTYFQNEAQLEKSRLLSDRFSAERPKGSFSTLEIQRTEQGDSAMYLCASSRYGDNYGYTFGSGTRLTVV.

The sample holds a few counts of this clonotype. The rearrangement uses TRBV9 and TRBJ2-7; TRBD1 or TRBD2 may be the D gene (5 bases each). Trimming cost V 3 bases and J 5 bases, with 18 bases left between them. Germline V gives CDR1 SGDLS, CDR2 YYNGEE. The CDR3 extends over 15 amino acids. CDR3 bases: TGTGCCAGCAGCGCTCAAGCATACGGGACCAACGAGCAGTACTTC. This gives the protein CASSAQAYGTNEQYF.

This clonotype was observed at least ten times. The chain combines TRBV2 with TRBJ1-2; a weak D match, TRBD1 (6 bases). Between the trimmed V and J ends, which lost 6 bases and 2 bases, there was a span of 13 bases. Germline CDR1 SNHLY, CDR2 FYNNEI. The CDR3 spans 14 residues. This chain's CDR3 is CASSADRANYGYTF. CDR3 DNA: TGTGCCAGCAGCGCGGACAGAGCGAACTATGGCTACACCTTC.

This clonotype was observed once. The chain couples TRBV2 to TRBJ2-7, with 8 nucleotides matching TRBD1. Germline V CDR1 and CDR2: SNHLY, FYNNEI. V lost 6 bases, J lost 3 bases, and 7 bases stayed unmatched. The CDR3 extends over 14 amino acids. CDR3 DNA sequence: TGTGCCAGCAGCCACGGGACAGGCAACTACGAGCAGTACTTC. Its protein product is CASSHGTGNYEQYF.

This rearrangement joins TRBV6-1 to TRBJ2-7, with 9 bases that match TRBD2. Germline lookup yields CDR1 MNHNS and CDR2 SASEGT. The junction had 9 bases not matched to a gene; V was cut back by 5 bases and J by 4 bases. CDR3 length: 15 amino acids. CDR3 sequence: CASSPRPSGTYEQYF. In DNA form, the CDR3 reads TGTGCCAGCAGTCCCCGACCTAGCGGGACATACGAGCAGTACTTC.

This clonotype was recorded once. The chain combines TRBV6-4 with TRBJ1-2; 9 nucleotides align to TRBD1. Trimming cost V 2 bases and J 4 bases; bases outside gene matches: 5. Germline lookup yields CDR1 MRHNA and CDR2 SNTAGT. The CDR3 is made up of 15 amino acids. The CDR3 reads CASSDQTGGFYGYTF. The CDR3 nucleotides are TGTGCCAGCAGTGACCAGACAGGGGGATTCTATGGCTACACCTTC.

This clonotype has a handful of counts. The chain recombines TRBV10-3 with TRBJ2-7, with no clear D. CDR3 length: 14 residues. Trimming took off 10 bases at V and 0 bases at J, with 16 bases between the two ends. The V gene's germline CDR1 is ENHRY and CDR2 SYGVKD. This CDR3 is CASTRADNSYEQYF. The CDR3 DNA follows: TGTGCCAGCACAAGGGCAGACAACTCCTACGAGCAGTACTTC.

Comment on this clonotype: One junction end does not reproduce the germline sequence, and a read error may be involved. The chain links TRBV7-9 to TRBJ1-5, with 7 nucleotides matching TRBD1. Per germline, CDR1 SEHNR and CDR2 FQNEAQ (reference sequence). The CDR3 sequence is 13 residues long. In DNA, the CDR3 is TGTGCCGGCAGCCAGACAGGGTGGCAGCCCCAGCATTTT. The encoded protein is CAGSQTGWQPQHF.

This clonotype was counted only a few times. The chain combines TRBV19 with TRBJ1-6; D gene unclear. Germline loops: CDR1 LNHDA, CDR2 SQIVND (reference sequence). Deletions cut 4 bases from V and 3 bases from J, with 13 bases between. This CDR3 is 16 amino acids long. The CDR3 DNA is TGTGCCAGTAGTAACCTTCTCTTGCGCTATAATTCACCCCTCCACTTT. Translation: CASSNLLLRYNSPLHF.

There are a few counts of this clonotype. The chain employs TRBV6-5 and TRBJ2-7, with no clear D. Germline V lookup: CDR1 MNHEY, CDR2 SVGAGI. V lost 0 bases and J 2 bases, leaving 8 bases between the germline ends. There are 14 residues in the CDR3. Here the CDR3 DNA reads TGTGCCAGCAGTTACTCTGTTAAGACCTACGAGCAGTACTTC. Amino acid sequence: CASSYSVKTYEQYF.

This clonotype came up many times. CDR3 coding DNA: TGTGCCAGCAGCGTAGGACCTCCTGGGCAAGAGACCCAGTACTTC. Translation: CASSVGPPGQETQYF. V and J are TRBV9 and TRBJ2-5; D is ambiguous. The V end was cut by 0 bases, the J end by 2 bases, with 11 bases between. This CDR3 region has 15 residues. Germline V CDR1 and CDR2: SGDLS, YYNGEE.

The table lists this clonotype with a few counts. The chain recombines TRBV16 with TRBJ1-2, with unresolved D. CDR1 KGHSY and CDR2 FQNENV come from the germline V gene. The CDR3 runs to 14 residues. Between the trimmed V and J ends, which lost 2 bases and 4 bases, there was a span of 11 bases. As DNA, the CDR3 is TGTGCCAGCAGCCAAGAGTGGAGAACCTATGGCTACACCTTC. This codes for CASSQEWRTYGYTF.

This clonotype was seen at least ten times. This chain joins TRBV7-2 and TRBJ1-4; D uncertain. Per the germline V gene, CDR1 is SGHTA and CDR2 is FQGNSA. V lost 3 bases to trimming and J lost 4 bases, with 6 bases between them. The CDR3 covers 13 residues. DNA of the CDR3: TGTGCCAGCAGCTTCCGAGATAATGAAAAACTGTTTTTT. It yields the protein CASSFRDNEKLFF. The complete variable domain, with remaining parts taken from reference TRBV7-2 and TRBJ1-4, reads GAGVSQSPSNKVTEKGKDVELRCDPISGHTALYWYRQSLGQGLEFLIYFQGNSAPDKSGLPSDRFSAERTGGSVSTLTIQRTQQEDSAVYLCASSFRDNEKLFFGSGTQLSVL.

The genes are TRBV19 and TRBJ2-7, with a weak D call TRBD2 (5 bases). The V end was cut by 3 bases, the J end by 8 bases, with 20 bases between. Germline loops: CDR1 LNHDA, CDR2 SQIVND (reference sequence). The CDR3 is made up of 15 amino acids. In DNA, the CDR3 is TGTGCCAGTAGTATGGTGGACTCCCGGGGAGATCAGCAGTACTTC. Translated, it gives CASSMVDSRGDQQYF.

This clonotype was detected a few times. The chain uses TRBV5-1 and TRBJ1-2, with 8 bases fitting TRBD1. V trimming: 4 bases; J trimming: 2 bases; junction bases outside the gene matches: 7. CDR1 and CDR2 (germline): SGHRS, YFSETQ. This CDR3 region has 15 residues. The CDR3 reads CASSRDHRGNYGYTF. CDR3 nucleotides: TGCGCCAGCAGCCGCGATCACAGGGGGAACTATGGCTACACCTTC. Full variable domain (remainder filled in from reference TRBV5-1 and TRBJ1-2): KAGVTQTPRYLIKTRGQQVTLSCSPISGHRSVSWYQQTPGQGLQFLFEYFSETQRNKGNFPGRFSGRQFSNSRSEMNVSTLELGDSALYLCASSRDHRGNYGYTFGSGTRLTVV.

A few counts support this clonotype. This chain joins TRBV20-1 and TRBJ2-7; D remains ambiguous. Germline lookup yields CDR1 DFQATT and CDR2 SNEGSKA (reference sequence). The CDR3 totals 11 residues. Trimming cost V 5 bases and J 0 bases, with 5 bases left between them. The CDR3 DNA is TGCAGTGCTGATCACTCCTACGAGCAGTACTTC. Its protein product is CSADHSYEQYF.

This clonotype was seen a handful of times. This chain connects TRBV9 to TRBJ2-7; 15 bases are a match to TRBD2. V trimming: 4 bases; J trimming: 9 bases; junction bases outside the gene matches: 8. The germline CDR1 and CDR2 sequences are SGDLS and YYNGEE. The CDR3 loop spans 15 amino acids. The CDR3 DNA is TGTGCCAGCAGCCACGGGGGACTAGCGGGAGGTACGCAGTACTTC. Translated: CASSHGGLAGGTQYF. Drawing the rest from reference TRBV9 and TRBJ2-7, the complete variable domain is DSGVTQTPKHLITATGQRVTLRCSPRSGDLSVYWYQQSLDQGLQFLIQYYNGEERAKGNILERFSAQQFPDLHSELNLSSLELGDSALYFCASSHGGLAGGTQYFGPGTRLTVT.